This TCR beta chain was obtained from a study of molecular identifiers for immune sequencing clone quantification. This clonotype was seen repeatedly, ten times or more. The CDR3 extends over 15 amino acids. The ends lost 1 base at V and 3 bases at J; junction bases unmatched: 3. Germline assignment: CDR1 SNHLY and CDR2 FYNNEI. TCRdb called the PCR reads again in MiXCR, with one record for every CDR3 protein. The top ten clones hold roughly 0.9% of a sample with about 640,000 distinct CDR3 sequences, 15% to 20% of them seen once. The sample was naive CD8+ T cells from blood, with Jurkat cell RNA spiked in. Subset here: FACS-sorted CD8+CD4-CCR7+CD45RA+ naive T cells. This receptor was taken from a human donor in good health. Some libraries in this study had Jurkat cell RNA spiked in. The chain is built from TRBV2 and TRBJ1-1; TRBD1 agrees at 9 bases. CDR3 sequence reads: CASSEGTGGHTEAFF. The CDR3 DNA is TGTGCCAGCAGTGAAGGTACAGGGGGCCACACTGAAGCTTTCTTT.